Sequencing of this T cell receptor (beta chain) was carried out in a study of shared clonotypes between healthy human individuals. On the study more broadly: Contributing individuals were a couple of females and three males aged 18 to 49.

A remark on this clone: As yet, its antigen is unknown.

Running of the assay took place at deep level. Assay: immunoSEQ multiplex PCR; the TCRdb copy retains only in-frame clones and omits some. The sample consists of roughly 680,000 clones, 72% of them appearing once. Study-level results: In having few donors, the study represented limited genetic and exposure-history diversity. Compared with clonotypes that all four donors shared, non-shared clonotypes had lower generation probabilities.

The source of this sequence is a woman younger than 45 in good health. The material sequenced was memory CD4+ T cells sorted from blood. Subset given: CD45RA-negative fraction.

CDR3 sequence (DNA): TGTGCCAGCAGCCGTTGGAACACTGAAGCTTTCTTT. It specifies CASSRWNTEAFF. The J gene is TRBJ1-1, the V gene TRBV6-5; unclear D gene. The germline V and J ends were trimmed by 6 bases and 1 base, with 6 bases remaining between them. The CDR3 has 12 amino acids. CDR1 is MNHEY, CDR2 SVGAGI, per germline.